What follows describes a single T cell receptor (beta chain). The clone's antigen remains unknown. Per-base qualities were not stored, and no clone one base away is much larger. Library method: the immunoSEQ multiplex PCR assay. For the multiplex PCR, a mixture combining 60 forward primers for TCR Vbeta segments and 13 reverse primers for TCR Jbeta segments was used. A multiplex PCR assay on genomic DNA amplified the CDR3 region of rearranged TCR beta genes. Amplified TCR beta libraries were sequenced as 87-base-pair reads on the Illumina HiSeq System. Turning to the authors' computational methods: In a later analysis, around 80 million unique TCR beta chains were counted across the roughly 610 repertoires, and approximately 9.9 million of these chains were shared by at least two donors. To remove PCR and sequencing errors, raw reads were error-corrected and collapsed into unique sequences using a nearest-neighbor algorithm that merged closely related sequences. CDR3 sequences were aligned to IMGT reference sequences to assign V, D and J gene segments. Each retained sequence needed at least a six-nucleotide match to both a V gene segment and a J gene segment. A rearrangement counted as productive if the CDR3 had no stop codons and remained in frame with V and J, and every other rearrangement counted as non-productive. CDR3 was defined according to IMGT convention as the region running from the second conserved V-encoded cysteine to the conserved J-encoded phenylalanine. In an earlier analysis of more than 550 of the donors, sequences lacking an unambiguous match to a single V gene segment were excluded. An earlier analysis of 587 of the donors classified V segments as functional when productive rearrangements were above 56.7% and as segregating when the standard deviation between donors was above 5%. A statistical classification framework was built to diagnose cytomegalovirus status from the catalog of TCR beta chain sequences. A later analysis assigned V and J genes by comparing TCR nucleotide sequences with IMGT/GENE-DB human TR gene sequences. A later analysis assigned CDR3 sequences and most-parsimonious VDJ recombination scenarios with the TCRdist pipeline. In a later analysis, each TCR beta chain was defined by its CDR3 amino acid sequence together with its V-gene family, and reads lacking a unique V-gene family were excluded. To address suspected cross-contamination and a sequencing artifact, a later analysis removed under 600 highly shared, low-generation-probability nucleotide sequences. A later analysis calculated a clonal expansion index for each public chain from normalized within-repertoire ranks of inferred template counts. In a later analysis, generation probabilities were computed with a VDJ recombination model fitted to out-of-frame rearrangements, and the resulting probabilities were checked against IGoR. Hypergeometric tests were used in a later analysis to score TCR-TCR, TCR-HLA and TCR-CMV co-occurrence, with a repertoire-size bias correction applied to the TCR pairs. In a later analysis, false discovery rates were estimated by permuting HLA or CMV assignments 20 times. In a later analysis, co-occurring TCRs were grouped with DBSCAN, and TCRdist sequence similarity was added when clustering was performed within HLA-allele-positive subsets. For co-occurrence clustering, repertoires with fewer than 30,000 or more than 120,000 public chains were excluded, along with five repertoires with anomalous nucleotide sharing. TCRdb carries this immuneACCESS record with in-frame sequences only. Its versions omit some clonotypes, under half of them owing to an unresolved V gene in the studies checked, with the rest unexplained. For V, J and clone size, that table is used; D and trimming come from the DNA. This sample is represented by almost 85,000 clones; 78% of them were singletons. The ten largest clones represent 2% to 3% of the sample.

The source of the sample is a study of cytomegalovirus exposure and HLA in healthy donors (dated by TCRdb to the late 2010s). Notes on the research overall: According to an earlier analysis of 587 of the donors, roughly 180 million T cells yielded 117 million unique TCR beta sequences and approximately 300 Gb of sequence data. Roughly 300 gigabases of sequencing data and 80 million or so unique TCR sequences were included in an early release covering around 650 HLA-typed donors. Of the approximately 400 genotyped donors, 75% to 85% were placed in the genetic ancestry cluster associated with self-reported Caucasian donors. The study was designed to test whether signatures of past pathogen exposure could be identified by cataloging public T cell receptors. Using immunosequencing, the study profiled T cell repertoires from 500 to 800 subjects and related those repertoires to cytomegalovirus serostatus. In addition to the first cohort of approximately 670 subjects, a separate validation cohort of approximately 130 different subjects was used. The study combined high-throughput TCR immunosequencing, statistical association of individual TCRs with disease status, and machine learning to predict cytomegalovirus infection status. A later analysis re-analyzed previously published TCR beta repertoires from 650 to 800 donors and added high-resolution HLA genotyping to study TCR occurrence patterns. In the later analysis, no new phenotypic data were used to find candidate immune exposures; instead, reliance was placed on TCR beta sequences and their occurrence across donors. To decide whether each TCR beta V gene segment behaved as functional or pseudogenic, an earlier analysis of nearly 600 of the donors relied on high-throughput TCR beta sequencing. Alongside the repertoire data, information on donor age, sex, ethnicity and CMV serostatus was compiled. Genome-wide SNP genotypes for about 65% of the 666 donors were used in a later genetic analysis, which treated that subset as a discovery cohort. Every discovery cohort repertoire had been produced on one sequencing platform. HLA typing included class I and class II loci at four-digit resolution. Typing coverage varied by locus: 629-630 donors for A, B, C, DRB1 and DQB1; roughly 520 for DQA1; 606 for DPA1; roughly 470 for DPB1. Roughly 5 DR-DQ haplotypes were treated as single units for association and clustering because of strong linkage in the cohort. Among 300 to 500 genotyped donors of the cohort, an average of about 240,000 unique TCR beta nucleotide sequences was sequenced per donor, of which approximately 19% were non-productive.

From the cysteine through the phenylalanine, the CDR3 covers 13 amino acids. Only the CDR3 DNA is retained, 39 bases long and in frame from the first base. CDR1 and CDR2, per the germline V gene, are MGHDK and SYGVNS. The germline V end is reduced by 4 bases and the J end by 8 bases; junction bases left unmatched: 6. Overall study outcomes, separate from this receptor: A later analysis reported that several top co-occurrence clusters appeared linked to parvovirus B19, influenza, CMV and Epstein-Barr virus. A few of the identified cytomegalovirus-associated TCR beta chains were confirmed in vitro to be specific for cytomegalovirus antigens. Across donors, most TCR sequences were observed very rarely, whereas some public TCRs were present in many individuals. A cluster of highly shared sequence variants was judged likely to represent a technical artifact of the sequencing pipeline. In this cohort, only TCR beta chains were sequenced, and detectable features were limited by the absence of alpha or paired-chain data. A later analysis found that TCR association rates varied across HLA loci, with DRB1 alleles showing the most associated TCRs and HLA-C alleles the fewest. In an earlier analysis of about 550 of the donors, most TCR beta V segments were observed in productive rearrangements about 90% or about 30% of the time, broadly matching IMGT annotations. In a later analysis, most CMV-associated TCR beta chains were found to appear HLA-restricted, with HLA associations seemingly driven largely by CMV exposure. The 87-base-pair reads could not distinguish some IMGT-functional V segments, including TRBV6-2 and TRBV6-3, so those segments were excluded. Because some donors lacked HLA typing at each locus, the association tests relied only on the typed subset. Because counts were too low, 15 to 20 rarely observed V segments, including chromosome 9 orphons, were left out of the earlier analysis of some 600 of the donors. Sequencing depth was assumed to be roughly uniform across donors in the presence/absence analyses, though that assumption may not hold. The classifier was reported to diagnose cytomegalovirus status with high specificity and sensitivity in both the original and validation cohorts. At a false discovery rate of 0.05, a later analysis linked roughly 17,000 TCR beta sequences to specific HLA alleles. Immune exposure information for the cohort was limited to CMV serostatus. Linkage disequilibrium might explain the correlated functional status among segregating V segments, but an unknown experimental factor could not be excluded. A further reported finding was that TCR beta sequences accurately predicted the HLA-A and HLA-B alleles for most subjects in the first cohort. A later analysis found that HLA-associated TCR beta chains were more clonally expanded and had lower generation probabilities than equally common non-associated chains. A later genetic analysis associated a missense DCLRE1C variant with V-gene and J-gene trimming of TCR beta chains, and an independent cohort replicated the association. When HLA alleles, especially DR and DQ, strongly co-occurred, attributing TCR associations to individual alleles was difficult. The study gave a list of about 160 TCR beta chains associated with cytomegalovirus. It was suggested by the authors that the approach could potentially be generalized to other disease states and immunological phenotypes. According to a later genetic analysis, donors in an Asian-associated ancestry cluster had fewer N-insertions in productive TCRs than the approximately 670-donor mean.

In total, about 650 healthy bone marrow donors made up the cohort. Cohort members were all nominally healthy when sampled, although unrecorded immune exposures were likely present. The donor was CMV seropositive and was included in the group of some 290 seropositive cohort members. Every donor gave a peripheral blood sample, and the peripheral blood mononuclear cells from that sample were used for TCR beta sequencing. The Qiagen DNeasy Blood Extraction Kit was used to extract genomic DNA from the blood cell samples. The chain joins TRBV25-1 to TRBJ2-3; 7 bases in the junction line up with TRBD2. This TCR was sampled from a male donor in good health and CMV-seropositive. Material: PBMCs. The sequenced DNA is TGTGCCAGCAGTGGGCTTTCGGGGGGTACGCAGTATTTT. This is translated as CASSGLSGGTQYF.